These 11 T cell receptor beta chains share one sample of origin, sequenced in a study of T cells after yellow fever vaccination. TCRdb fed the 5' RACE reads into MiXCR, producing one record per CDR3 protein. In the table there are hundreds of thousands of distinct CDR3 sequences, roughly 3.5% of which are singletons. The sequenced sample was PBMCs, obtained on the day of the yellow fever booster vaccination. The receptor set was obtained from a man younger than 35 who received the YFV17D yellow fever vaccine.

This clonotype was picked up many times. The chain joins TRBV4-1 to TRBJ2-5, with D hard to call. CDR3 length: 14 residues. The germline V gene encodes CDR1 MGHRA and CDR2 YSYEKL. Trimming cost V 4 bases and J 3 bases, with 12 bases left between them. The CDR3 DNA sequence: TGCGCCAGCAGCCTGTCCAAGGTAGAAGAGACCCAGTACTTC. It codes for CASSLSKVEETQYF.

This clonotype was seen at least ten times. CDR3 sequence (DNA): TGCGCCAGCAGCTTGGTCGGGAGAGGCGAGCAGTACGTC. It encodes CASSLVGRGEQYV. The V gene is TRBV5-1, the J gene TRBJ2-7; tentative D call: TRBD2 (6 bases). Germline values: CDR1 SGHRS, CDR2 YFSETQ. CDR3 length: 13 residues. Deletions cut 0 bases from V and 6 bases from J, with 10 bases between.

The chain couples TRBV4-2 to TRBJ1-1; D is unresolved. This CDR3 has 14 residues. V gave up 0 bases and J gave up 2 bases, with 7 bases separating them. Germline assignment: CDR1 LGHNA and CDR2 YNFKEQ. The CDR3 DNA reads TGTGCCAGCAGCCAAGACGGCAGCAACACTGAAGCTTTCTTT. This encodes CASSQDGSNTEAFF.

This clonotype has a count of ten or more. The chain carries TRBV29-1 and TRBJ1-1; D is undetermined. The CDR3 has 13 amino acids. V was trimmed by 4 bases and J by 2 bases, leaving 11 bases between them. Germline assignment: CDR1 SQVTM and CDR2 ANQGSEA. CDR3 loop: CSVGQRANTEAFF. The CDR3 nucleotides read TGCAGCGTTGGGCAGAGAGCCAACACTGAAGCTTTCTTT. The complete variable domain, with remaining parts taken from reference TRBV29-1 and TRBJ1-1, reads SAVISQKPSRDICQRGTSLTIQCQVDSQVTMMFWYRQQPGQSLTLIATANQGSEATYESGFVIDKFPISRPNLTFSTLTVSNMSPEDSSIYLCSVGQRANTEAFFGQGTRLTVV.

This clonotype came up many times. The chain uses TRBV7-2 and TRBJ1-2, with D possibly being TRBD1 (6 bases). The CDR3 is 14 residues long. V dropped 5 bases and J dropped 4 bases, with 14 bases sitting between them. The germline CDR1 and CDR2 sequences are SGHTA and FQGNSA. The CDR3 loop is CASSPGGQSYGYTF. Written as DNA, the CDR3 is TGTGCCAGCAGCCCCGGGGGCCAGAGCTATGGCTACACCTTC.

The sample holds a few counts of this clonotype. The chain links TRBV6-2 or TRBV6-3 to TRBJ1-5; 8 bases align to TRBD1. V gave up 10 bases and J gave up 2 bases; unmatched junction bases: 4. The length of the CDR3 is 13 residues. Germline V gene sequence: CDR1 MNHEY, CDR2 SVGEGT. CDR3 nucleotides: TGTGCCACAACGGGACAGGGCAATCAGCCCCAGCATTTT. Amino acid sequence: CATTGQGNQPQHF.

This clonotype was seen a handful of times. CDR3 nucleotides: TGTGCCTGGAGGGGACGGAGTCGCTACGAGCAGTACTTC. The encoded protein is CAWRGRSRYEQYF. V and J are TRBV30 and TRBJ2-7, with D perhaps being TRBD1 or TRBD2 (5 bases each). The CDR3 covers 13 residues. The V end was cut by 3 bases, the J end by 3 bases, with 12 bases between. The germline V gene encodes CDR1 GTSNPN and CDR2 SVGIG (reference sequence).

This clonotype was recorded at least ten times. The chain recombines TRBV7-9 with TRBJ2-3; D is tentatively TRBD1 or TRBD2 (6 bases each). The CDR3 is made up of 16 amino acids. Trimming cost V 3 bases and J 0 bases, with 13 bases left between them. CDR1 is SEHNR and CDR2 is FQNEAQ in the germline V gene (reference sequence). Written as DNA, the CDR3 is TGTGCCAGCAGCTTCGAAGGGGGGCGGAGCACAGATACGCAGTATTTT. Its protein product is CASSFEGGRSTDTQYF.

The CDR3, as DNA: TGTGCCTGGAGTGTCCGGACAATTGCTTTCTTT. Translated, it gives CAWSVRTIAFF. V is TRBV30 and J is TRBJ1-1; tentatively, D is TRBD1 (5 bases). In germline, CDR1 is GTSNPN, CDR2 SVGIG (reference sequence). Deletions cut 0 bases from V and 11 bases from J, with 10 bases between. The CDR3 sequence is 11 residues long.

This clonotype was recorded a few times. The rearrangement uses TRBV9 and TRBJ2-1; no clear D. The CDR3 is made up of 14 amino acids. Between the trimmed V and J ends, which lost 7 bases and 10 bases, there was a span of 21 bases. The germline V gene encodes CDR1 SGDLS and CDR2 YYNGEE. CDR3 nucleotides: TGTGCCAGCCGCCAAGACCTACGCAACCTCGAGCAGTTCTTC. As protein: CASRQDLRNLEQFF.

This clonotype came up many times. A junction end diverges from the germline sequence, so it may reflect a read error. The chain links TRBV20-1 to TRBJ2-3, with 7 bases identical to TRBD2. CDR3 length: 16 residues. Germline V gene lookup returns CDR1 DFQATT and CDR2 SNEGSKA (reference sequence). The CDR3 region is CSARAQDGRSTDTQYF. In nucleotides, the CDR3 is TGCAGTGCTAGAGCCCAGGACGGGAGGAGCACGGATACGCAGTATTTT.